This entry describes one TCR beta chain. Its antigen is currently unknown. The entry originates in a study of cytomegalovirus exposure and HLA in healthy donors. Findings and caveats of the study: From TCR beta sequences, most subjects' HLA-A and HLA-B alleles were reportedly predicted accurately. A later analysis showed that HLA-associated TCR beta chains had undergone more clonal expansion than equally common others.

13 Jbeta primers and 60 Vbeta primers were used for the PCR. In the authors' workflow: Later reanalysis found 70 million to 95 million unique TCR beta chains, around 9.9 million of them shared. Some clones are missing from TCRdb's copy, which holds only in-frame ones; the method was immunoSEQ multiplex PCR. V, J and clone size derive from that table, while D and trimming were established from the DNA sequence. The sample records about 130,000 clones, 65% to 90% being singletons. The germline V gene has CDR1 SGHRS and CDR2 YFSETQ. The V gene lost 0 bases and the J gene lost 6 bases, with 3 bases spanning the gap. This CDR3 has 12 amino acids.

This receptor was taken from a young woman in good health and CMV-seropositive. Source material: PBMCs. This chain links TRBV5-1 with TRBJ2-2; no definite D call. This chain's CDR3 is CASSLASGELFF. The CDR3 nucleotides read TGCGCCAGCAGCTTGGCCTCCGGGGAGCTGTTTTTT.